This paragraph reports one T cell receptor (beta chain). This clone has just one count. This clone's antigen is unknown. Base qualities are not at hand, and no much larger clone is one base apart. This sample is part of a study of CD8+ T cells in alopecia areata listed by TCRdb under 2018. Some background on the complete study: Treated patients were enrolled in an open-label pilot trial of oral tofacitinib, 5 to 10 mg twice daily, for moderate-to-severe alopecia areata. High-throughput TCRbeta sequencing was used to examine T cell clonal expansion in alopecia areata in both the C3H/HeJ mouse model and human patients. Biopsies were taken from tofacitinib-treated patients at baseline and again at 4 and 24 weeks into treatment, and several of those patients also had a later scalp biopsy. For the treated patients, the SALT score, which quantifies what percentage of scalp surface area is affected, served as the measure of disease severity. Patients received tofacitinib for 6 to 18 months and were then followed off drug for 6 months to check for delayed response and recurrence. RNA was obtained with the PAXgene miRNA kit for fixed scalp, the miRNeasy kit for PBMCs, and the RNeasy kit for mouse skin. Scalp clonality was compared among normal scalp (n=4), patchy alopecia areata scalp (n=8), and alopecia totalis/universalis scalp (n=8). Scalp tissue and sorted CD4+ and CD8+ peripheral blood T cells from patchy and totalis/universalis alopecia areata patients and from healthy controls were covered by human TCRbeta sequencing. Amplification of TCRbeta CDR3 regions was done by immunoSEQ multiplex PCR using 35 Vbeta forward primers and 13 Jbeta reverse primers.

From the cysteine up to the phenylalanine, the CDR3 has a length of 15 residues. Only CDR3 DNA remains: 45 bases, in frame from the first base. The germline V gene sets CDR1 to KGHSH and CDR2 to LQKENI. V is trimmed back by 2 bases and J by 6 bases, and the junction contains 7 bases that no gene match accounts for. The library was produced with the immunoSEQ multiplex PCR assay. RNA was extracted from all samples and reverse transcribed into cDNA as template for TCR sequencing. First-strand cDNA was synthesized with SuperScript III using a 2:1 mix of oligo-dT and random hexamers. A synthetic immune receptor repertoire was used to assess amplification bias, and residual bias was removed computationally. The authors' analysis ran thus. Raw reads were preprocessed to remove errors, and CDR3 was defined according to IMGT conventions as the region from the conserved cysteine to phenylalanine. To get clonality, Shannon entropy was normalized by log2 of the number of productive unique TCRs and the result was subtracted from 1. Whether each scalp clone was CD4 or CD8 was inferred by checking scalp TCRbeta sequences against the CD4 and CD8 repertoires from sorted blood. Drawn from immuneACCESS, this table holds only the in-frame rearrangements with V and J called that TCRdb kept. Clones are partly lost; checked studies trace under half to an unresolved V gene and leave the rest unexplained. V and J calls plus clone size are reproduced from that table; the DNA served to infer D and trimming. For this sample there are about 160,000 clones; around three fifths appear just once. Approximately 0.91% of the sample comes from the top ten.

Broad study findings and their caveats: Scalp TCR repertoire analysis is complicated because resident alphabeta T cells in normal human skin are also sequenced, whereas mouse skin is dominated by gammadelta T cells. Higher clonality and more expanded CD8+ clones were observed in lesional scalp than in normal scalp, particularly in alopecia totalis/universalis, a finding suggestive of antigenic drive. Because the treated cohort was small and had only one nonresponder, larger studies are needed to examine links between baseline CD8+ expansion and response. Scalp clonality and the number of expanded CD8+ clones among the top 100 scalp clones were significantly decreased by tofacitinib. Compared with mice, TCR sequences shared between patients were less clear, possibly partly because of HLA diversity across the patient population. During tofacitinib treatment, many expanded lesional clones remained in scalp and blood, and this persistence may partly explain relapse after treatment is stopped.

Explained via the paper, the time point label denotes: more than three weeks on oral tofacitinib. The treatment or condition tag for this specimen amounts to: oral pan-JAK inhibitor, 5-10 mg twice daily. Lesional scalp punch biopsies and peripheral blood were collected from alopecia areata patients. PBMCs were isolated by density centrifugation and stained for CD3, CD4 and CD8, and CD4+ and CD8+ T cells were sorted on a FACSAria. The clonotype originates from a human donor with alopecia areata. The source material was CD4+ T cells sorted from blood, sampled at week 4, from a patient treated with tofacitinib. Recombination joined TRBV18 with TRBJ1-1; 9 middle bases align to TRBD1. DNA sequence: TGTGCCAGCTCACCAAATTTACAGGGGGCTTCTGAAGCTTTCTTT. This gives the protein CASSPNLQGASEAFF.